The subject of this entry is one T cell receptor beta chain. Antigen unknown. These data are taken from a study of post-analysis software for immune sequencing data. Overall study context: The cohort encompassed relapsing-remitting, secondary progressive and progressive-relapsing multiple sclerosis disease courses. Whole-study findings and limits: Multiple sclerosis patients showed significantly lower normalized Chao1 diversity than controls did. With F measure, samples from one preparation batch clustered together strongly.

TCR beta libraries were prepared from cDNA with unique molecular identifiers. TCRdb recomputed calls from the PCR reads with MiXCR, one row per CDR3 protein. This sample yields roughly 870,000 distinct CDR3 sequences, of which about 57% are seen a single time; over 4% belongs to the top ten. The material sequenced was blood. The TCR sequence derives from a girl between 10 and 17 years old with multiple sclerosis.

Here the CDR3 reads CASSLYRPRTARRIYGYTF. CDR3 bases: TGTGCCAGCAGCTTATATCGCCCTAGGACAGCCCGGAGGATCTATGGCTACACCTTC. The chain employs TRBV7-9 and TRBJ1-2; D perhaps matches TRBD1 (6 bases). This CDR3 comprises 19 residues. V shed 2 bases and J shed 4 bases, with 26 bases lying between them. Germline CDR1 and CDR2: SEHNR and FQNEAQ (reference sequence).